A selection of T cell receptor beta chains follows, all from one sample in a study of spatial heterogeneity in lung cancer. TCRdb ran MiXCR on the 5' RACE reads and lists one entry per CDR3 protein. The sample lists over 25,000 distinct CDR3 sequences, more than 5.5% seen once, with approximately 23% in the top ten. The sequencing used lung tumor tissue, collected at surgery. These receptors were taken from a male donor with early-stage non-small cell lung cancer. CDR3s include the opening cysteine and the closing phenylalanine or tryptophan. The D gene is left open where the match is weak. Clone sizes are given selectively: once, few, many, or a class where the clone is expanded.

D: -; J: TRBJ1-2; V: TRBV29-1; size: many; DNA: TGCAGCGTAATCTCCTCCGGGGTCGGCGGCTACACCTTC; CDR3: CSVISSGVGGYTF
D: TRBD1; J: TRBJ2-6; V: TRBV10-3; size: many; DNA: TGTGCCATCAGGGACAGGGGTTTAACTGGGGCCAACGTCCTGACTTTC; CDR3: CAIRDRGLTGANVLTF
D: TRBD1; J: TRBJ2-4; V: TRBV28; size: many; DNA: TGTGCCAGCAGCGTACAGGGACAGGACATTCAGTACTTC; CDR3: CASSVQGQDIQYF
D: -; J: TRBJ1-5; V: TRBV9; size: -; DNA: TGTGCCAGCAGCCCTGGGACCTCCCGGGGGCCCCAGCATTTT; CDR3: CASSPGTSRGPQHF
D: TRBD2; J: TRBJ2-3; V: TRBV20-1; size: many; DNA: TGCAGTGCAGGGCCTAGCGGGGGCACAGATACGCAGTATTTT; CDR3: CSAGPSGGTDTQYF
D: -; J: TRBJ1-5; V: TRBV6-2/TRBV6-3; size: -; DNA: TGTGCCAGCAGGACTACTGAGACCCATCAGCCCCAGCATTTT; CDR3: CASRTTETHQPQHF
D: -; J: TRBJ2-5; V: TRBV7-2; size: many; DNA: TGTGCCAGCAGCTTAGTTCTGGGACAAGAGACCCAGTACTTC; CDR3: CASSLVLGQETQYF
D: -; J: TRBJ2-7; V: TRBV19; size: few; DNA: TGTGCCAGTAGTACCCTCGGGTACGAGCAGTACTTC; CDR3: CASSTLGYEQYF
D: -; J: TRBJ2-1; V: TRBV20-1; size: many; DNA: TGCAGTCTGAGGGGGGGCATCTACAATGAGCAGTTCTTC; CDR3: CSLRGGIYNEQFF
D: -; J: TRBJ2-2; V: TRBV20-1; size: many; DNA: TGCAGTGCTAGAAGAACCGGGGAGCTGTTTTTT; CDR3: CSARRTGELFF
D: TRBD2; J: TRBJ2-7; V: TRBV5-5; size: few; DNA: TGTGCCAGCAAGGGACTAGCGGCCTCCTACGAGCAGTACTTC; CDR3: CASKGLAASYEQYF
D: TRBD2; J: TRBJ2-5; V: TRBV4-2; size: many; DNA: TGTGCCAGCAGCCAAGATGGACTAGCGGAAGAGACCCAGTACTTC; CDR3: CASSQDGLAEETQYF
D: -; J: TRBJ1-4; V: TRBV6-5; size: -; DNA: TGTGCCAGCAGTACGACGGACACTAATGAAAAACTGTTTTTT; CDR3: CASSTTDTNEKLFF
D: TRBD1; J: TRBJ1-1; V: TRBV7-2; size: many; DNA: TGTGCCAGCAGCTTAGAGCCGACAGGGTTCACTGAAGCTTTCTTT; CDR3: CASSLEPTGFTEAFF
D: -; J: TRBJ2-3; V: TRBV20-1; size: many; DNA: TGCAGTGCCACAGCCGCAGATACGCAGTATTTT; CDR3: CSATAADTQYF
D: TRBD1; J: TRBJ1-2; V: TRBV6-6; size: many; DNA: TGTGCCAGCACTTTACAGGGGAGGGTGAATGGCTACACCTTC; CDR3: CASTLQGRVNGYTF
D: -; J: TRBJ2-3; V: TRBV6-2/TRBV6-3; size: -; DNA: TGTGCCAGCAGTGGGGATGGATCCGATACGCAGTATTTT; CDR3: CASSGDGSDTQYF
D: TRBD1; J: TRBJ1-6; V: TRBV11-2; size: many; DNA: TGTGCCAGTGCCGGGACAGGGAGTCGAGGTTCACCCCTCCACTTT; CDR3: CASAGTGSRGSPLHF
D: -; J: TRBJ2-6; V: TRBV11-3; size: medium-sized; DNA: TGTGCCAGCAGCTTAGCAGGCGGAAGCTCTGGGGCCAACGTCCTGACTTTC; CDR3: CASSLAGGSSGANVLTF
D: -; J: TRBJ1-1; V: TRBV20-1; size: few; DNA: TGCAGTGCTAGAGAGGGATTCATGAACACTGAAGCTTTCTTT; CDR3: CSAREGFMNTEAFF
D: -; J: TRBJ2-6; V: TRBV5-4; size: many; DNA: TGTGCCAGCAGCTTGGAACTTTCTGGGGCCAACGTCCTGACTTTC; CDR3: CASSLELSGANVLTF
D: TRBD1; J: TRBJ1-6; V: TRBV6-1; size: few; DNA: TGTGCCAGCAGTGTAAACAGGGGAGATAATTCACCCCTCCACTTT; CDR3: CASSVNRGDNSPLHF
D: -; J: TRBJ2-1; V: TRBV20-1; size: -; DNA: TGCAGTGCTAGAGATCAACGGGGGCTTTACAATGAGCAGTTCTTC; CDR3: CSARDQRGLYNEQFF